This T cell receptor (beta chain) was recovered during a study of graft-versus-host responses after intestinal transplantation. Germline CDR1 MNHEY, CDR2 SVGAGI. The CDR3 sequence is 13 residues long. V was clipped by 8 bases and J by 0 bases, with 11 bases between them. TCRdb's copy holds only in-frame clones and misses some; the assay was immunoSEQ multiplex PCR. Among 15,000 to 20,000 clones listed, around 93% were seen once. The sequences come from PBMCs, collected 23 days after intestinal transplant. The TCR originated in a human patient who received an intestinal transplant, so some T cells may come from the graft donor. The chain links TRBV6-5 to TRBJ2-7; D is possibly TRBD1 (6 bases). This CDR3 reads CASLDRSSYEQYF. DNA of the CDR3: TGTGCCAGCCTGGACAGAAGCTCCTACGAGCAGTACTTC.